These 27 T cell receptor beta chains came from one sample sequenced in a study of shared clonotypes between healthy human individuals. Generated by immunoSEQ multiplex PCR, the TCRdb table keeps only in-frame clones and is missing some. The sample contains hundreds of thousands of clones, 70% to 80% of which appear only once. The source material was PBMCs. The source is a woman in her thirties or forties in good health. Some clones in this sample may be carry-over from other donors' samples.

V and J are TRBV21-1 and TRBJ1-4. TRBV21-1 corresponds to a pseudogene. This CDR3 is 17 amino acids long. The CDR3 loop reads CASSSGGRGRSNEKLFF. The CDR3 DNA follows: TGTGCCAGCAGCTCTGGGGGTAGGGGCCGATCTAATGAAAAACTGTTTTTT.

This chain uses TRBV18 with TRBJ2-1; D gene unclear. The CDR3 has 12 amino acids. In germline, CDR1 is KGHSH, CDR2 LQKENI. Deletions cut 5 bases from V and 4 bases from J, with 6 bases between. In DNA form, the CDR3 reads TGTGCCAGCTCATCACGTTACAATGAGCAGTTCTTC. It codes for CASSSRYNEQFF.

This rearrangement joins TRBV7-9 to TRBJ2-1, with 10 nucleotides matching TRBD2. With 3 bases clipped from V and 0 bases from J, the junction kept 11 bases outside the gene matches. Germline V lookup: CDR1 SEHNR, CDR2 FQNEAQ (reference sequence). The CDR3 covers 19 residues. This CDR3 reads CASSFRRLAGLSSYNEQFF. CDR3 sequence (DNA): TGTGCCAGCAGCTTCAGAAGACTAGCGGGCCTTAGCTCCTACAATGAGCAGTTCTTC. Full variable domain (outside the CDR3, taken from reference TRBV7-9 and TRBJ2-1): DTGVSQNPRHKITKRGQNVTFRCDPISEHNRLYWYRQTLGQGPEFLTYFQNEAQLEKSRLLSDRFSAERPKGSFSTLEIQRTEQGDSAMYLCASSFRRLAGLSSYNEQFFGPGTRLTVL.

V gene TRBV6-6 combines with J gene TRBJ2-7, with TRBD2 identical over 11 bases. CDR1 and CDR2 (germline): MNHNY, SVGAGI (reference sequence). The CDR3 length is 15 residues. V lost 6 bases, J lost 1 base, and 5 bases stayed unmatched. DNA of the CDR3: TGTGCCAGCAGCGGAACTAGCGGGAGATCCTACGAGCAGTACTTC. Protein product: CASSGTSGRSYEQYF.

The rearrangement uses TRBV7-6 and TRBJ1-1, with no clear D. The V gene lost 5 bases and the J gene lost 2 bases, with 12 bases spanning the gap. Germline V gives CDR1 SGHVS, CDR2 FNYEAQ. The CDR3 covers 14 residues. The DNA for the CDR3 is TGTGCCAGCAGCCAAACGGCCGTCAACACTGAAGCTTTCTTT. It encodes CASSQTAVNTEAFF.

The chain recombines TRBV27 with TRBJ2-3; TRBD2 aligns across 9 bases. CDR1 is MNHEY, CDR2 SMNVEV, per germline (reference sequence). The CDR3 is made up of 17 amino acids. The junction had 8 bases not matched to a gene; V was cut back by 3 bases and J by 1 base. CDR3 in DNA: TGTGCCAGCAGTTTGAGTCTAGCGGGACCCGGCACAGATACGCAGTATTTT. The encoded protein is CASSLSLAGPGTDTQYF.

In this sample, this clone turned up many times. The CDR3 DNA sequence: TGTGCCAGCAGCGTAGGGAGTGGATCGAGCGGGTACGAGCAGTACTTC. Translated, it gives CASSVGSGSSGYEQYF. The V call is TRBV9, the J call TRBJ2-7; D is possibly TRBD2 (6 bases). The CDR3 length is 16 residues. Germline lookup yields CDR1 SGDLS and CDR2 YYNGEE. V gave up 0 bases and J gave up 4 bases, with 17 bases separating them.

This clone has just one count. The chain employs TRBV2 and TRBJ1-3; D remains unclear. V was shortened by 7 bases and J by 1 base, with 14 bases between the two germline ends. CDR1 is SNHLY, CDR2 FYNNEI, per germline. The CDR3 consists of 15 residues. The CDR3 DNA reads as TGTGCCAGCACCCCAATGGGCCCGTCTGGAAACACCATATATTTT. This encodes CASTPMGPSGNTIYF.

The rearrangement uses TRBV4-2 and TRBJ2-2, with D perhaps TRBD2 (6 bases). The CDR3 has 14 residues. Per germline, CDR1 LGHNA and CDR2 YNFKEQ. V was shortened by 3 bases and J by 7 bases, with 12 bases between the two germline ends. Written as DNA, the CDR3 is TGTGCCAGCAGCCAGCCCTGGGGGGTCGGGGAGCTGTTTTTT. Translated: CASSQPWGVGELFF.

Written as DNA, the CDR3 is TGTGCCAGCAGCCGAGACAGGGGCACAGATACGCAGTATTTT. This gives the protein CASSRDRGTDTQYF. The rearrangement links TRBV7-9 to TRBJ2-3, with 7 nucleotides matching TRBD1. The CDR3 runs 14 residues. Trimming removed 5 bases from V and 1 base from J; junction bases left unmatched: 3. Germline loops: CDR1 SEHNR, CDR2 FQNEAQ (reference sequence). Looking up the rest from reference TRBV7-9 and TRBJ2-3 gives the full variable domain: DTGVSQNPRHKITKRGQNVTFRCDPISEHNRLYWYRQTLGQGPEFLTYFQNEAQLEKSRLLSDRFSAERPKGSFSTLEIQRTEQGDSAMYLCASSRDRGTDTQYFGPGTRLTVL.

For the CDR3, the DNA is TGTGCCAGCAGTTACTTTCGGACCGGGGAGCTGTTTTTT. Encoded protein: CASSYFRTGELFF. The J gene is TRBJ2-2, the V gene TRBV6-5; D not certain. V was cut by 1 base and J by 5 bases, with 5 bases left in between. Germline CDR1 reads MNHEY; CDR2 reads SVGAGI. This CDR3 spans 13 amino acids.

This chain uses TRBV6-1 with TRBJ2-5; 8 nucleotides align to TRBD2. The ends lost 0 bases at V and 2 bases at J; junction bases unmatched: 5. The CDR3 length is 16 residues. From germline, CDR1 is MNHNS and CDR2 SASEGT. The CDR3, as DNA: TGTGCCAGCAGTGAAGCGGCGGGAGGTGGGCAAGAGACCCAGTACTTC. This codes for CASSEAAGGGQETQYF.

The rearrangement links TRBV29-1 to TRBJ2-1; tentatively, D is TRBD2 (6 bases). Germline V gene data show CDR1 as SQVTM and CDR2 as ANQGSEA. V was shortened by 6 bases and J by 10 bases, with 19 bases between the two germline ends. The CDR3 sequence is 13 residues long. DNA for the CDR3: TGCAGCGTGGGGGAGGTTTTGGGTGGGGAGCAGTTCTTC. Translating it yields CSVGEVLGGEQFF.

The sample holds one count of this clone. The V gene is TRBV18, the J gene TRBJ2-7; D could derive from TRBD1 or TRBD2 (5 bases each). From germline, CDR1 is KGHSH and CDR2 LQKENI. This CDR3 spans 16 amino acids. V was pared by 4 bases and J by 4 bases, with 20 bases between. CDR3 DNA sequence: TGTGCCAGCTCACTCTTCGGGGCAGGGACGGTTTACGAGCAGTACTTC. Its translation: CASSLFGAGTVYEQYF.

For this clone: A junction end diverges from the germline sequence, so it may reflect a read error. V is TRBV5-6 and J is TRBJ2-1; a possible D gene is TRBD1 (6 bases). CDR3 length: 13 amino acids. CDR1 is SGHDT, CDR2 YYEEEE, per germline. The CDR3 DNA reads TGTGCCAGCAGCCCCACAGGGTACATTGAGCAGTTCTTC. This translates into CASSPTGYIEQFF.

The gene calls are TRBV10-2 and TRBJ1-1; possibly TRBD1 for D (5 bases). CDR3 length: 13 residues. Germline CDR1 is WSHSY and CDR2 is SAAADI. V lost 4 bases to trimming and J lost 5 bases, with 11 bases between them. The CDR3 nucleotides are TGCGCCAGCAGTGGGGCAGGGTTGACTGAAGCTTTCTTT. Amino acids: CASSGAGLTEAFF.

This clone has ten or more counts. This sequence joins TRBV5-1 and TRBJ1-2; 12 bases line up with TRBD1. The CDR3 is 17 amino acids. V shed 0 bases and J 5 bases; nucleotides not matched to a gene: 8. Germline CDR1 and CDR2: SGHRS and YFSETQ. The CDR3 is CASSLEGTGGTSYGYTF. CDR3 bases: TGCGCCAGCAGCTTGGAGGGGACAGGGGGCACATCATATGGCTACACCTTC. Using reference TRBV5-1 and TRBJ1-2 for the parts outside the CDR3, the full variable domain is KAGVTQTPRYLIKTRGQQVTLSCSPISGHRSVSWYQQTPGQGLQFLFEYFSETQRNKGNFPGRFSGRQFSNSRSEMNVSTLELGDSALYLCASSLEGTGGTSYGYTFGSGTRLTVV.

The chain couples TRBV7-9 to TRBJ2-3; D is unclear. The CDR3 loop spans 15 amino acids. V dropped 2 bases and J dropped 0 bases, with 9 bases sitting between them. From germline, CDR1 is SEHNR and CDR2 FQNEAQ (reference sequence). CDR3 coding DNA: TGTGCCAGCAGCTTATTTCTCGGGAGCACAGATACGCAGTATTTT. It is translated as CASSLFLGSTDTQYF. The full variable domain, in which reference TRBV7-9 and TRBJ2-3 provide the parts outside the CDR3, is DTGVSQNPRHKITKRGQNVTFRCDPISEHNRLYWYRQTLGQGPEFLTYFQNEAQLEKSRLLSDRFSAERPKGSFSTLEIQRTEQGDSAMYLCASSLFLGSTDTQYFGPGTRLTVL.

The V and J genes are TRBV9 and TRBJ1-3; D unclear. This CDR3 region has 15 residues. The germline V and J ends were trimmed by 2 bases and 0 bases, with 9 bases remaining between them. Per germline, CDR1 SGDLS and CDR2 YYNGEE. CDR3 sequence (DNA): TGTGCCAGCAGCGTTCAAGAATTCTCTGGAAACACCATATATTTT. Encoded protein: CASSVQEFSGNTIYF.

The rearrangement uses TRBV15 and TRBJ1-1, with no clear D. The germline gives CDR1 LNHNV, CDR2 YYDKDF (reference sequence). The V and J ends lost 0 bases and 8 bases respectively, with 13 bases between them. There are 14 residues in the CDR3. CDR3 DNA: TGTGCCACCAGCAGAGACTCCGGAAATACAGAAGCTTTCTTT. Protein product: CATSRDSGNTEAFF.

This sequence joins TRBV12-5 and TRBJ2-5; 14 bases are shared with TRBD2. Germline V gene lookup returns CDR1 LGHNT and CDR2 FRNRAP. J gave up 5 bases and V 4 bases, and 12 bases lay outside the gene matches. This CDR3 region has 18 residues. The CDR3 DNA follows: TGTGCTAGTGGTTCGATACTAGGGACTAGCGGGAGCTGGGAGACCCAGTACTTC. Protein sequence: CASGSILGTSGSWETQYF.

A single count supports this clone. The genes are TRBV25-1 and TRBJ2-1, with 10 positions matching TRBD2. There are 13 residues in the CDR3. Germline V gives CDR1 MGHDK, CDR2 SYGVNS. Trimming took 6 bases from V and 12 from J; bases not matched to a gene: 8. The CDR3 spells CASSGGASGGQFF. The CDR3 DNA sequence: TGTGCCAGCAGCGGGGGAGCTAGCGGGGGGCAGTTCTTC.

CDR3 bases: TGTGCCAGCAGCTACAGTTCTATCAATGAGCAGTTCTTC. Translating it yields CASSYSSINEQFF. The rearrangement links TRBV7-2 to TRBJ2-1, with D unresolved. This CDR3 contains 13 residues. V lost 4 bases to trimming and J lost 6 bases, with 10 bases between them. Germline lookup yields CDR1 SGHTA and CDR2 FQGNSA.

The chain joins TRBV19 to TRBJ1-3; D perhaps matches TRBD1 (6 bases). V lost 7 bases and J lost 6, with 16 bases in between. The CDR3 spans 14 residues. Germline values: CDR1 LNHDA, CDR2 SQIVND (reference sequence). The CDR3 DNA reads TGTGCCAGTACCTTTTCGGGGGCTCAAAACACCATATATTTT. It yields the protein CASTFSGAQNTIYF.

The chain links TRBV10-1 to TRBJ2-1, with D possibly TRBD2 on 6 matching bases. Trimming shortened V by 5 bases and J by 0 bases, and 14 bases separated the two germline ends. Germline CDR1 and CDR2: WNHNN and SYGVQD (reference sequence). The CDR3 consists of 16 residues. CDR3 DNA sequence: TGCGCCAGCAGTTCCCCGGGGGATTCCTCCTACAATGAGCAGTTCTTC. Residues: CASSSPGDSSYNEQFF.

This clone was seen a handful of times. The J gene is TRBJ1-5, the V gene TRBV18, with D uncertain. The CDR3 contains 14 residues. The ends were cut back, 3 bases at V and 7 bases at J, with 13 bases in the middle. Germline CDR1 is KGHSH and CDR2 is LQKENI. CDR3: CASSPSGKGQPQHF. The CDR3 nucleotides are TGTGCCAGCTCACCGTCGGGAAAAGGACAGCCCCAGCATTTT.

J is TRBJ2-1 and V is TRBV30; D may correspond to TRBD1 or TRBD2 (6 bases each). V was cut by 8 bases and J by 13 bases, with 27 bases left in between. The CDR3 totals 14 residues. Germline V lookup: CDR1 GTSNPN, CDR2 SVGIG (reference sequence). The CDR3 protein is CARSQGLTGSGQFF. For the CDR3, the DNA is TGTGCCCGATCACAGGGACTTACGGGGTCAGGACAGTTCTTC.